These 14 T cell receptor beta chains came from one sample sequenced in a study of T-cell memory formation after mild COVID-19. TCRdb re-called the 5' RACE reads through MiXCR, storing one row per CDR3 protein. This table has about 130,000 distinct CDR3 sequences, approximately 6.3% appearing once. Sequencing was carried out using PBMCs or a T cell subset sorted from them (not recorded which). The receptors originated from an adult woman who had mild COVID-19 (a few samples of this study predate the infection). Cell type and time point are not known.

CDR3 residues: CASSPGTWTDTQYF. The CDR3 DNA sequence: TGCGCCAGCAGCCCCGGGACTTGGACAGATACGCAGTATTTT. The gene calls are TRBV4-3 and TRBJ2-3; TRBD2 is a possible D gene (6 bases). Between the trimmed V and J ends, which lost 4 bases and 3 bases, there was a span of 11 bases. Looked up from germline, CDR1 is LGHNA and CDR2 is YSLEER. The CDR3 is 14 residues long.

This chain links TRBV7-2 with TRBJ2-5; TRBD2 aligns across 10 bases. This CDR3 spans 15 amino acids. Trimming at V came to 1 base and at J to 4 bases, leaving 3 bases not matched to a gene. CDR1 SGHTA and CDR2 FQGNSA come from the germline V gene. The CDR3 sequence: CASSLDSGRRETQYF. CDR3 in DNA: TGTGCCAGCAGCTTAGATAGCGGGAGGAGAGAGACCCAGTACTTC.

This clonotype was recorded a few times. The rearrangement links TRBV18 to TRBJ2-1; 10 nucleotides line up with TRBD2. V was pared by 4 bases and J by 3 bases, with 3 bases of the junction left unmatched. The CDR3 covers 15 residues. Germline CDR1 is KGHSH and CDR2 is LQKENI. The CDR3 DNA sequence: TGTGCCAGCTCACAAAGGACTAGCGGCTACAATGAGCAGTTCTTC. Residues: CASSQRTSGYNEQFF.

This clonotype was counted at least ten times. V is TRBV5-1 and J is TRBJ1-4; 10 nucleotides align to TRBD1. Germline lookup yields CDR1 SGHRS and CDR2 YFSETQ. The junction had 5 bases not matched to a gene; V was cut back by 4 bases and J by 8 bases. The CDR3 runs to 14 residues. The DNA of the CDR3 is TGCGCCAGCAGCGTGACAGGGGGCAGAGAAAAACTGTTTTTT. As protein: CASSVTGGREKLFF. The full variable domain, in which reference TRBV5-1 and TRBJ1-4 provide the parts outside the CDR3, is KAGVTQTPRYLIKTRGQQVTLSCSPISGHRSVSWYQQTPGQGLQFLFEYFSETQRNKGNFPGRFSGRQFSNSRSEMNVSTLELGDSALYLCASSVTGGREKLFFGSGTQLSVL.

The chain uses TRBV7-9 and TRBJ2-1; D ambiguous. The CDR3 contains 15 residues. Germline V CDR1 and CDR2: SEHNR, FQNEAQ (reference sequence). Trimming left V 5 bases short and J 6 bases short, with 17 bases between. The CDR3 here is CASSRAYSQLNEQFF. The CDR3 nucleotides are TGTGCCAGCAGCCGGGCCTACTCTCAACTCAATGAGCAGTTCTTC.

This rearrangement joins TRBV5-1 to TRBJ1-5, with 7 positions matching TRBD1. The CDR3 is 15 residues long. V trimming: 4 bases; J trimming: 5 bases; junction bases outside the gene matches: 9. Germline V lookup: CDR1 SGHRS, CDR2 YFSETQ. The CDR3 sequence is CASSPGTVGDQPQHF. The CDR3 nucleotides read TGCGCCAGCAGCCCGGGGACAGTGGGGGATCAGCCCCAGCATTTT.

This clonotype was found a few times. The CDR3 DNA follows: TGTGCCAGCGGAACTTCTGGGGAGACTGAAGCTTTCTTT. It translates to CASGTSGETEAFF. V and J are TRBV12-3 or TRBV12-4 and TRBJ1-1, with D unresolved. Trimming took off 8 bases at V and 5 bases at J, with 15 bases between the two ends. The CDR3 sequence is 13 residues long.

The CDR3 protein is CSASGTSGLISYNEQFF. CDR3 coding DNA: TGCAGTGCTAGCGGGACTAGCGGCCTAATCTCCTACAATGAGCAGTTCTTC. The J gene is TRBJ2-1, the V gene TRBV20-1, with 11 bases that match TRBD2. V was clipped by 3 bases and J by 0 bases; unmatched bases: 7. The CDR3 contains 17 residues. Germline V gives CDR1 DFQATT, CDR2 SNEGSKA (reference sequence).

This clonotype was counted ten times or more. The J gene is TRBJ2-3, the V gene TRBV5-1; 11 bases match TRBD1. The CDR3 sequence is 16 residues long. Looked up from germline, CDR1 is SGHRS and CDR2 is YFSETQ. Trimming took 2 bases from V and 1 from J; bases not matched to a gene: 3. CDR3 nucleotides: TGCGCCAGCAGCTTCGGACAGGGGGCGGGCACAGATACGCAGTATTTT. Protein: CASSFGQGAGTDTQYF.

This clonotype appeared many times. This sequence joins TRBV6-2 or TRBV6-3 and TRBJ2-7, with TRBD2 matching 10 bases. The V segment lost 2 bases and the J segment 5 bases; nucleotides outside the gene matches: 9. Germline V gene lookup returns CDR1 MNHEY and CDR2 SVGEGT. The CDR3 length is 16 residues. CDR3 DNA sequence: TGTGCCAGCAGTTACCCCCTAACTAGCGGGAAGGACGAGCAGTACTTC. Protein product: CASSYPLTSGKDEQYF.

This clonotype was found a few times. This chain links TRBV6-2 or TRBV6-3 with TRBJ1-4, with 9 bases identical to TRBD1. This CDR3 is built from 16 residues. With 5 bases clipped from V and 7 bases from J, the junction kept 11 bases outside the gene matches. Germline lookup yields CDR1 MNHEY and CDR2 SVGEGT. CDR3 DNA sequence: TGTGCCAGCAGTACCCAACAGGGGGCGCGAGGTGAAAAACTGTTTTTT. Translation: CASSTQQGARGEKLFF.

This clonotype was counted a few times. The chain joins TRBV6-2 or TRBV6-3 to TRBJ1-2, with D unresolved. The CDR3 contains 13 residues. With 2 bases removed from V and 7 bases from J, the gap between germline ends came to 11 bases. Germline V gene sequence: CDR1 MNHEY, CDR2 SVGEGT. DNA for the CDR3: TGTGCCAGCAGTTACGAAGGGCCGCGTGGCTACACCTTC. Protein: CASSYEGPRGYTF.

This clonotype was observed many times. J is TRBJ2-5 and V is TRBV20-1; D may correspond to TRBD1 or TRBD2 (5 bases each). In germline, CDR1 is DFQATT, CDR2 SNEGSKA (reference sequence). The CDR3 covers 12 residues. The germline V and J ends were trimmed by 6 bases and 5 bases, with 13 bases remaining between them. As DNA, the CDR3 is TGCAGTGCCTCCCGGGGCGCGGAGACCCAGTACTTC. This encodes CSASRGAETQYF.

In this sample, this clonotype turned up many times. This chain uses TRBV20-1 with TRBJ1-4; 7 bases are shared with TRBD1. CDR1 is DFQATT and CDR2 is SNEGSKA in the germline V gene (reference sequence). With V trimmed by 0 bases and J by 8 bases, 6 bases remained unmatched. The CDR3 runs 14 residues. CDR3 sequence (DNA): TGCAGTGCTAGAGATCAGGGGGGGAACGAAAAACTGTTTTTT. Residues: CSARDQGGNEKLFF.